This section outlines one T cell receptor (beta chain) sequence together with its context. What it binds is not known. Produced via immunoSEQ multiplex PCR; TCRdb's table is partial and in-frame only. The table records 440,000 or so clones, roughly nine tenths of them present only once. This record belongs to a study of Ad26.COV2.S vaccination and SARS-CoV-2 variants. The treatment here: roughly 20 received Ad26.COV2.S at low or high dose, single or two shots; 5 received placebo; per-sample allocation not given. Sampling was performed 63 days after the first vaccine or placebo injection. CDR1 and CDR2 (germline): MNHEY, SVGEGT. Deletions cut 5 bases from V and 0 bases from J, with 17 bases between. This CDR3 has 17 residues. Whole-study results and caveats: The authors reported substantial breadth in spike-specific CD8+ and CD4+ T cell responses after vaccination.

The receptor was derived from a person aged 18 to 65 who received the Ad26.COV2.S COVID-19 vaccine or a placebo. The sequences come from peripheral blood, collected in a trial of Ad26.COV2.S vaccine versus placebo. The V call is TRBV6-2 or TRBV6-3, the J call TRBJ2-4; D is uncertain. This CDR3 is CASSRPARPAAKNIQYF. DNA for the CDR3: TGTGCCAGCAGTCGTCCAGCCCGACCTGCAGCCAAAAACATTCAGTACTTC.